This T cell receptor (beta chain) appears in the sequencing data of a study of blood T cell repertoires in COVID-19. This clone was seen more than once but under ten times. V lost 5 bases, J lost 0 bases, and 7 bases stayed unmatched. This CDR3 has 16 amino acids. Germline V gene sequence: CDR1 SGHRS, CDR2 YFSETQ. Profiling relied on immunoSEQ multiplex PCR, and the TCRdb table lists in-frame clones only, not all of them. The table includes some 200,000 clones, approximately 90% detected once. Sample: peripheral blood. The chain uses TRBV5-1 and TRBJ2-1, with 8 bases that match TRBD2. This sequence originates from a man aged 40-49 years with active or convalescent COVID-19. CDR3 nucleotide sequence: TGCGCCAGCAGACCGTTTAGCGGGATCTCCTACAATGAGCAGTTCTTC. It specifies CASRPFSGISYNEQFF.